This TCR beta chain emerged from a study of PD-1 blockade in classical Hodgkin lymphoma. As to this clone: What it recognizes is unknown.

Study-wide points: Newly diagnosed patients and complete responders had comparable diversity at baseline. The CD4+ diversity rise by C4D1 was clearest in complete responders.

The sample's time point: cycle 4 day 1 (C4D1), after 6 weeks of nivolumab. Relapse was seen in all patients after autologous stem cell transplantation, and brentuximab vedotin exposure was variable. Isolation of CD4+ T cells from thawed PBMCs was performed by magnetic negative selection. This CDR3 is 20 amino acids long. The germline CDR1 and CDR2 sequences are LNHDA and SQIVND (reference sequence). With V trimmed by 7 bases and J by 1 base, 20 bases remained unmatched. Profiling relied on immunoSEQ multiplex PCR, and the TCRdb table lists in-frame clones only, not all of them. The sample holds about 22,000 clones, approximately 70% seen once.

This chain connects TRBV19 to TRBJ1-5; 9 bases line up with TRBD1. The material sequenced was CD4+ T cells from blood, taken before the fourth cycle of nivolumab. This TCR was sampled from a human donor with classical Hodgkin lymphoma. CDR3 coding DNA: TGTGCCAGTACCTTAAAAGCCGGACAGGGGATGATTAGGAGCAATCAGCCCCAGCATTTT. This translates into CASTLKAGQGMIRSNQPQHF.